Listed here are 20 T cell receptor beta chains from one sample, sequenced in a study of T cells expressing NK-cell markers. No DNA is given; TCRdb re-called the 5' RACE reads and lists each CDR3 protein once. The specimen's table records 350,000 to 400,000 distinct CDR3 sequences. Sequenced: blood T cells: a sorted CD56 or NKG2C T cell subset, CD4+ or CD8+ T cells, or bulk PBMC T cells (not recorded which). The receptor source for this set is a woman aged 45-60 years in good health.

The chain employs TRBV28 and TRBJ2-1. Germline assignment: CDR1 MDHEN and CDR2 SYDVKM. This CDR3 has 14 residues. The CDR3 here is CASKNRGSYNEQFF. Supplemented by reference TRBV28 and TRBJ2-1, the full variable domain reads DVKVTQSSRYLVKRTGEKVFLECVQDMDHENMFWYRQDPGLGLRLIYFSYDVKMKEKGDIPEGYSVSREKKERFSLILESASTNQTSMYLCASKNRGSYNEQFFGPGTRLTVL.

The rearrangement joins TRBV7-8 to TRBJ2-1; TCRdb outputs TRBD2, but without DNA this stays unchecked. The germline V gene has CDR1 SGHVS and CDR2 FQNEAQ. The CDR3 has 13 residues. CDR3 region: CASSLPSSPQQFF.

This chain uses TRBV6-5 with TRBJ2-2; TCRdb's assignment of TRBD1 cannot be checked, as there is no DNA. CDR3 length equals 15 residues. The germline V gene has CDR1 MNHEY and CDR2 SVGAGI. The CDR3 is CASTTAGGKTGELFF.

The V gene is TRBV6-6, the J gene TRBJ2-1; TCRdb indicates TRBD2, and absent DNA this call remains unverified. The germline gives CDR1 MNHNY, CDR2 SVGAGI (reference sequence). This CDR3 has 15 amino acids. CDR3 loop: CASSYLASSDNEQFF.

The rearrangement uses TRBV20-1 and TRBJ2-1; TCRdb's D gene call, TRBD2, goes unchecked for lack of DNA. The germline gives CDR1 DFQATT, CDR2 SNEGSKA (reference sequence). CDR3 length: 16 residues. CDR3 amino acids: CSALPGLASVYNEQFF.

V is TRBV4-1 and J is TRBJ2-1; TCRdb indicates TRBD2, and absent DNA this call remains unverified. In germline, CDR1 is MGHRA, CDR2 YSYEKL. The CDR3 has 16 residues. This CDR3 reads CASSLVSSGAYNEQFF.

The chain employs TRBV7-6 and TRBJ1-5. This CDR3 has 14 amino acids. Germline lookup yields CDR1 SGHVS and CDR2 FNYEAQ. CDR3 sequence: CASSLGSYNQPQHF. Full variable domain (rest looked up from reference TRBV7-6 and TRBJ1-5): GAGVSQSPRYKVTKRGQDVALRCDPISGHVSLYWYRQALGQGPEFLTYFNYEAQQDKSGLPNDRFSAERPEGSISTLTIQRTEQRDSAMYRCASSLGSYNQPQHFGDGTRLSIL.

The V gene is TRBV5-1, the J gene TRBJ1-4. The CDR3 is made up of 13 amino acids. Germline V gene lookup returns CDR1 SGHRS and CDR2 YFSETQ. This CDR3 is CASMRGEDEKLFF.

The chain couples TRBV5-6 to TRBJ1-1; with no DNA, the TCRdb D assignment of TRBD1 cannot be verified. In germline, CDR1 is SGHDT, CDR2 YYEEEE. The CDR3 runs 15 residues. This chain's CDR3 is CASSPRGPLNTEAFF.

The chain is built from TRBV6-5 and TRBJ2-3; without DNA, the TCRdb call of TRBD1 cannot be checked. The V gene's germline CDR1 is MNHEY and CDR2 SVGAGI. CDR3 length: 14 residues. The CDR3 protein is CASSYEWGDNTQYF.

This chain's CDR3 is CASSPEEVSGELFF. The gene calls are TRBV7-7 and TRBJ2-2. Germline CDR1 SSHAT, CDR2 FNYEAQ (reference sequence). The CDR3 extends over 14 amino acids.

CDR3 residues: CASRLSGSGRPSYEQYF. V is TRBV5-1 and J is TRBJ2-7; TCRdb reports TRBD2, a call that lacks DNA to check it against. This CDR3 is built from 17 residues. Germline V gene sequence: CDR1 SGHRS, CDR2 YFSETQ.

The rearrangement links TRBV7-3 to TRBJ2-3; TCRdb reports TRBD2, a call that lacks DNA to check it against. The CDR3 totals 15 residues. In germline, CDR1 is SGHTA, CDR2 FQGTGA. CDR3 protein: CASSSALAGGATQYF.

This chain joins TRBV20-1 and TRBJ2-1; no DNA is available, so the TRBD1 call from TCRdb remains unchecked. The germline gives CDR1 DFQATT, CDR2 SNEGSKA (reference sequence). CDR3 length: 14 residues. CDR3 protein: CSATGTGSYNEQFF.

The rearrangement joins TRBV6-5 to TRBJ1-5; the D gene TCRdb calls, TRBD1, cannot be checked with no DNA. The CDR3 is made up of 16 amino acids. Germline CDR1 reads MNHEY; CDR2 reads SVGAGI. The CDR3: CASSPNPGTGQQPQHF.

The V gene is TRBV4-1, the J gene TRBJ2-1; TCRdb lists TRBD2, though no DNA is available to test this call. Per the germline V gene, CDR1 is MGHRA and CDR2 is YSYEKL. The CDR3 is 16 residues long. The CDR3 protein is CASSQGLAGGLNEQFF.

This chain uses TRBV19 with TRBJ2-3; TCRdb's assignment of TRBD1 cannot be checked, as there is no DNA. The CDR3 runs 15 residues. Germline values: CDR1 LNHDA, CDR2 SQIVND (reference sequence). The CDR3 reads CASSMTGTFTDTQYF.

This sequence joins TRBV27 and TRBJ2-1; checking the TCRdb D call of TRBD2 is not possible without DNA. The CDR3 totals 13 residues. Germline V gene data show CDR1 as MNHEY and CDR2 as SMNVEV (reference sequence). CDR3: CASRGFGGDEQFF.

The chain links TRBV11-3 to TRBJ2-5; TCRdb proposes TRBD1, but this gene call is untestable without DNA. The V gene's germline CDR1 is SGHNT and CDR2 YENEEA. This CDR3 is built from 14 residues. The CDR3: CASSFRDWGETQYF.

J is TRBJ2-5 and V is TRBV25-1. Germline assignment: CDR1 MGHDK and CDR2 SYGVNS. The CDR3 covers 12 residues. The CDR3 sequence: CASSVSQETQYF.